Listed here are 11 T cell receptor beta chains from one sample, sequenced in a study of brain metastases from non-small cell lung cancer. Using immunoSEQ multiplex PCR, the repertoire was profiled, and TCRdb retains in-frame clones only, with some absent. The sample lists over 1,200 clones, roughly 79% occurring once. The source material was tumor-adjacent normal tissue. These receptors were taken from a donor at least 40 years old with non-small cell lung cancer.

The chain has TRBV24-1 and TRBJ2-4, with 11 bases fitting TRBD2. V gave up 11 bases and J gave up 0 bases; unmatched junction bases: 23. Germline assignment: CDR1 KGHDR and CDR2 SFDVKD. This CDR3 comprises 21 residues. CDR3 residues: CAKHSGRARFEGLLAKNIQYF. CDR3 bases: TGTGCCAAGCATAGCGGGAGGGCCAGGTTTGAGGGGTTACTAGCCAAAAACATTCAGTACTTC.

The DNA for the CDR3 is TGTGCCAGCTCACCACCGACCAGGGCTAGTGGCTACACCTTC. Translating gives CASSPPTRASGYTF. J is TRBJ1-2 and V is TRBV18, with TRBD1 as a possible D gene (5 bases). CDR3 length: 14 amino acids. The V gene lost 0 bases and the J gene lost 7 bases, with 12 bases spanning the gap. Germline-derived CDR1 and CDR2 are KGHSH and LQKENI. Full variable domain (rest looked up from reference TRBV18 and TRBJ1-2): NAGVMQNPRHLVRRRGQEARLRCSPMKGHSHVYWYRQLPEEGLKFMVYLQKENIIDESGMPKERFSAEFPKEGPSILRIQQVVRGDSAAYFCASSPPTRASGYTFGSGTRLTVV.

V usage is TRBV28 and J usage is TRBJ2-7; unclear D gene. The CDR3 is made up of 14 amino acids. The V gene's germline CDR1 is MDHEN and CDR2 SYDVKM. Trimming removed 6 bases from V and 2 bases from J, with 14 bases in between. The CDR3 sequence is CASRLPAAAYEQYF. CDR3 coding DNA: TGTGCCAGCAGGCTCCCGGCAGCAGCCTACGAGCAGTACTTC.

V usage is TRBV12-3 or TRBV12-4 and J usage is TRBJ1-2; 7 bases are shared with TRBD1. CDR3 length equals 13 residues. The J segment lost 7 bases and the V segment lost 2 bases, leaving 4 bases of the junction unmatched. The CDR3: CASSLRQGGGYTF. CDR3 DNA: TGTGCCAGCAGTTTAAGACAGGGAGGTGGCTACACCTTC.

The rearrangement joins TRBV30 to TRBJ2-5; D is possibly TRBD2 (6 bases). Trimming pared 0 bases from V and 5 bases from J, leaving 10 bases between. This CDR3 region has 13 residues. Germline V gene sequence: CDR1 GTSNPN, CDR2 SVGIG (reference sequence). The CDR3 nucleotides read TGTGCCTGGAGTGTTAACCGGGAGGAGACCCAGTACTTC. This codes for CAWSVNREETQYF.

The chain carries TRBV18 and TRBJ2-7; a weak D match, TRBD1 (6 bases). Per the germline V gene, CDR1 is KGHSH and CDR2 is LQKENI. This CDR3 has 13 amino acids. The germline V and J ends were trimmed by 3 bases and 4 bases, with 10 bases remaining between them. In DNA, the CDR3 is TGTGCCAGCTCACCTCGGACAGAGTACGAGCAGTACTTC. It translates to CASSPRTEYEQYF.

The chain uses TRBV6-5 and TRBJ2-7; D is perhaps TRBD1 (6 bases). Germline V gene data show CDR1 as MNHEY and CDR2 as SVGAGI. V lost 8 bases and J 5 bases, leaving 16 bases between the germline ends. The CDR3 totals 13 residues. The chain's CDR3 is CASGFYRVHEQYF. The CDR3 DNA is TGTGCCAGCGGGTTCTACAGGGTCCACGAGCAGTACTTC.

On this clone itself: Its ends do not fully match the called genes, so a read error is possible. The rearrangement uses TRBV9 and TRBJ1-6; 8 bases line up with TRBD1. The CDR3 is 14 residues long. Germline V CDR1 and CDR2: SGDLS, YYNGEE. CDR3 nucleotides: TGTGCCAGCAGCTGGACAGGGTACAATTCACCCCTTCACTTT. Amino acid sequence: CASSWTGYNSPLHF. Drawing the rest from reference TRBV9 and TRBJ1-6, the complete variable domain is DSGVTQTPKHLITATGQRVTLRCSPRSGDLSVYWYQQSLDQGLQFLIQYYNGEERAKGNILERFSAQQFPDLHSELNLSSLELGDSALYFCASSWTGYNSPLHFGNGTRLTVT.

The V call is TRBV12-5, the J call TRBJ2-1; D perhaps matches TRBD2 (5 bases). The V gene lost 1 base and the J gene lost 8 bases, with 9 bases spanning the gap. The CDR3 runs to 13 residues. Germline-derived CDR1 and CDR2 are LGHNT and FRNRAP. CDR3 nucleotides: TGTGCTAGTGGTTTGGCTCGAGGGTATGAGCAGTTCTTC. Protein sequence: CASGLARGYEQFF.

The CDR3 DNA is TGTGCCAGCAGTCGCCTCGCTAGCGTAGAACACAATGAGCAGTTCTTC. Encoded protein: CASSRLASVEHNEQFF. The chain recombines TRBV28 with TRBJ2-1; D is possibly TRBD2 (6 bases). Germline CDR1 and CDR2: MDHEN and SYDVKM. With 5 bases removed from V and 5 bases from J, the gap between germline ends came to 19 bases. CDR3 length equals 16 residues.

The chain employs TRBV12-3 or TRBV12-4 and TRBJ2-3; D not certain. V dropped 6 bases and J dropped 0 bases, with 4 bases sitting between them. CDR3 length: 12 residues. CDR3 DNA: TGTGCCAGCAGGCCTAGCACAGATACGCAGTATTTT. It codes for CASRPSTDTQYF.